This TCR beta chain was obtained from a study of OX40 agonist ivuxolimab in advanced cancers. As for the study more broadly: The costimulatory receptor OX40 (CD134) was targeted by ivuxolimab, a fully human IgG2 agonistic monoclonal antibody. Intravenous ivuxolimab was administered to patients every 2 weeks at six dose levels: 0.01, 0.1, 0.3, 1.5, 3 and 10 mg/kg. Of the approximately 54 patients in dose escalation, 19 had hepatocellular carcinoma, approximately 15 had melanoma, 9 had renal cell carcinoma and 9 had head and neck cancer. In the dose-escalation cohort, roughly 80% of patients were male, and the mean age was approximately 55 years, with a range of 23 to 79. Prior anti-PD-1, anti-PD-L1 or anti-CTLA-4 therapy was permitted, and checkpoint inhibitors had been received by 40% to 50% of dose-escalation patients. Partial responses occurred in three dose-escalation patients, of whom one had hepatocellular carcinoma and two had cutaneous melanoma. Peripheral TCRbeta sequencing aimed to test whether ivuxolimab altered TCR sequence diversity and caused clonal T-cell expansion. The paper describes the monotherapy dose-escalation part (N of about 52 patients) of the phase I trial of ivuxolimab. Study-level results and caveats: In partial responders in the 0.1-3.0 mg/kg groups, normalized peripheral clonal expansion was found to be among the lowest, especially among CD8+ T cells. After ivuxolimab, expanded clones were on average more numerous among CD8+ T cells than among CD4+ T cells. Low levels of normalized T-cell clonal expansion were also seen in some patients who did not respond. Clonal expansion of both CD4+ and CD8+ blood T cells was observed from baseline to week 6 at doses 0.1 to 3.0 mg/kg. The antigen specificity of the peripheral T cells that underwent clonal expansion was not determined.

Genomic DNA was extracted from sorted cells for sequencing of the TCRbeta CDR3 region. The immunoSEQ Assay was used for sequencing of TCRbeta CDR3 regions. Imported from immuneACCESS, the table was reduced by TCRdb to in-frame sequences with V and J called. These copies leave out some clones; in studies compared against another copy, an unresolved V gene accounts for under half, and the cause of the remainder is not known. The sample records 40,000 to 60,000 clones, around 86% of which are singletons. The ten biggest clones cover about 7% of the sample. This clone was seen just once. The clone's antigen remains unknown. Base qualities are not at hand, and no much larger clone is one base apart. Taken from cysteine to phenylalanine, the CDR3 has 13 residues. Solely the CDR3 DNA is kept, with 39 bases framed from the first base. The germline ends are 8 bases apart after V is trimmed by 3 bases and J by 3 bases. Based on the germline V gene (reference sequence), the CDR1 and CDR2 sequences are LNHDA and SQIVND.

Patients with a history of autoimmune disease or receiving systemic immunosuppression were excluded from the trial. Peripheral blood for TCR sequencing was collected from all dose cohorts at baseline, on cycle 4 day 1, and on cycle 7 day 1. Samples came from an open-label, multicenter, first-in-human phase I dose-escalation trial of ivuxolimab. Adults with locally advanced or metastatic head and neck squamous cell, hepatocellular, melanoma or renal cell carcinoma were enrolled in the trial. Before TCR sequencing, CD4+ T cells and CD8+ T cells were sorted from peripheral blood as separate populations.

The receptor chain draws on TRBV19 and TRBJ2-5, with the D segment identity uncertain. Sequences were derived from CD4+ or CD8+ T cells sorted from blood, sampled in a trial of the OX40 agonist ivuxolimab. The clonotype was recovered from an adult with an advanced solid tumor such as melanoma, head and neck, liver or kidney cancer. The CDR3 loop reads CASSISLEETQYF. Here is the DNA: TGTGCCAGTAGTATTTCCCTGGAAGAGACCCAGTACTTC.